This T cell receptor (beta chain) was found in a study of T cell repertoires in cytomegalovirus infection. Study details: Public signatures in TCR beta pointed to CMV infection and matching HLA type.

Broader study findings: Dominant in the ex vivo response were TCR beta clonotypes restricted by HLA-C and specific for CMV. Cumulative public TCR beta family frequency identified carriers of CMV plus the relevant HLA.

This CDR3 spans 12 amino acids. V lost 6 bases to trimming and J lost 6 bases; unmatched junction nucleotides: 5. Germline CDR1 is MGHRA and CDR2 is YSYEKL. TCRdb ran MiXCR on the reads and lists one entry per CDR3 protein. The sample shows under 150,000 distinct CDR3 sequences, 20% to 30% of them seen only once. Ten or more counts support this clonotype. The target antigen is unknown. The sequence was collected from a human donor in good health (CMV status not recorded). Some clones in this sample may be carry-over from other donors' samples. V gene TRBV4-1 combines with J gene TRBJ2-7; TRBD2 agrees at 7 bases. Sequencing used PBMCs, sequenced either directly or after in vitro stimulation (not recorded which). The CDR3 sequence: CASRLLASEQYV. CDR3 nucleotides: TGCGCCAGCAGGTTACTAGCGAGCGAGCAGTACGTC.